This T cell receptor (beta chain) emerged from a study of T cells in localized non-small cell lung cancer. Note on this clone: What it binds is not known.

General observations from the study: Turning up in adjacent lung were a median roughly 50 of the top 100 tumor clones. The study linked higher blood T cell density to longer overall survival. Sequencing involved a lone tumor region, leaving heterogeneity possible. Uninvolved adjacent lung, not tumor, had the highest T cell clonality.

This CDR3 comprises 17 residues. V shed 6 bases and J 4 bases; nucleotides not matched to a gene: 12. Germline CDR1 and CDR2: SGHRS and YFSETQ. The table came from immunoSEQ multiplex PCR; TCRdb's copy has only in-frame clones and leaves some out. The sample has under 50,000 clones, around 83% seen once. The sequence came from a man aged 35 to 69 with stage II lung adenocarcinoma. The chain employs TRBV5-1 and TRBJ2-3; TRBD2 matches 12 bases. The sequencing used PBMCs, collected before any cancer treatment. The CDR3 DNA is TGCGCCAGCACCTCCCTACTAGCGGGGGGAGGGGCAGATACGCAGTATTTT. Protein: CASTSLLAGGGADTQYF.